What follows are 21 T cell receptor beta chains derived from one specimen sequenced in a study of blood T cell repertoires in COVID-19. Repertoires were generated with immunoSEQ multiplex PCR, while TCRdb's copy carries only in-frame clones and drops some. The sample has approximately 360,000 clones; approximately 87% are singletons. The sample was PBMCs or T cells enriched from blood (not recorded which). These receptor sequences come from a woman in her 30s with acute COVID-19.

The V call is TRBV5-1, the J call TRBJ2-3; 12 bases align to TRBD1. The CDR3 extends over 20 amino acids. CDR1 and CDR2 from the germline V gene are SGHRS and YFSETQ. The ends lost 4 bases at V and 3 bases at J; junction bases unmatched: 18. The CDR3 loop is CASSLTSGTGGFPVTDTQYF. CDR3 nucleotides: TGCGCCAGCAGCCTTACCTCCGGGACAGGGGGCTTCCCCGTTACAGATACGCAGTATTTT. Based on the CDR3 plus reference TRBV5-1 and TRBJ2-3, the full variable domain is KAGVTQTPRYLIKTRGQQVTLSCSPISGHRSVSWYQQTPGQGLQFLFEYFSETQRNKGNFPGRFSGRQFSNSRSEMNVSTLELGDSALYLCASSLTSGTGGFPVTDTQYFGPGTRLTVL.

V usage is TRBV12-3 or TRBV12-4 and J usage is TRBJ1-2; D gene ambiguous. This CDR3 region has 13 residues. Trimming left V 3 bases short and J 5 bases short, with 10 bases between. Here the CDR3 reads CASSLSPGYGYTF. The CDR3, as DNA: TGTGCCAGCAGTTTGTCTCCCGGGTATGGCTACACCTTC.

The sample holds a few counts of this clone. V gene TRBV25-1 combines with J gene TRBJ1-6; TRBD1 agrees at 9 bases. The V segment lost 6 bases and the J segment 6 bases; nucleotides outside the gene matches: 6. Germline V gives CDR1 MGHDK, CDR2 SYGVNS. The CDR3 extends over 15 amino acids. In DNA, the CDR3 is TGTGCCAGCAGAGGGACAGGGCTGGCTAATTCACCCCTCCACTTT. Protein: CASRGTGLANSPLHF.

The J gene is TRBJ1-5, the V gene TRBV19; D may be TRBD1 (5 bases). The germline V gene encodes CDR1 LNHDA and CDR2 SQIVND (reference sequence). This CDR3 has 17 residues. With 5 bases removed from V and 3 bases from J, the gap between germline ends came to 20 bases. The CDR3 loop is CASSPSRDSILNQPQHF. The CDR3 DNA follows: TGTGCCAGTAGTCCCAGCCGCGACAGTATACTCAATCAGCCCCAGCATTTT.

The gene calls are TRBV18 and TRBJ2-1; 12 bases are shared with TRBD2. CDR1 is KGHSH, CDR2 LQKENI, per germline. The junction had 5 bases not matched to a gene; V was cut back by 6 bases and J by 5 bases. The CDR3 spans 15 residues. This chain's CDR3 is CASSTLAGGDNEQFF. For the CDR3, the DNA is TGTGCCAGCTCTACACTAGCGGGGGGCGACAATGAGCAGTTCTTC.

The chain combines TRBV7-2 with TRBJ1-3; 7 bases line up with TRBD1. The CDR3 has 18 amino acids. CDR1 is SGHTA and CDR2 is FQGNSA in the germline V gene. The ends lost 5 bases at V and 0 bases at J; junction bases unmatched: 13. DNA for the CDR3: TGTGCCAGCAGCCCGATGGCAGGGGGTAGGCTCTCTGGAAACACCATATATTTT. Translated, it gives CASSPMAGGRLSGNTIYF.

The rearrangement joins TRBV30 to TRBJ2-1; tentatively, D is TRBD2 (6 bases). This CDR3 is built from 14 residues. Germline-derived CDR1 and CDR2 are GTSNPN and SVGIG (reference sequence). The V end lost 4 bases, the J end lost 8 bases, and 18 bases lay between the germline ends. The CDR3 DNA reads as TGTGCCTGGAAAGAAGGCGGGGCAAGGGATGAGCAGTTCTTC. Protein product: CAWKEGGARDEQFF.

The gene calls are TRBV6-5 and TRBJ1-6; D is uncertain. The CDR3 loop spans 12 amino acids. The V end was cut by 6 bases, the J end by 19 bases, with 19 bases between. The germline V gene has CDR1 MNHEY and CDR2 SVGAGI. The DNA of the CDR3 is TGTGCCAGCAGCTCCACCCTAGGCCCCCCACACTTT. It codes for CASSSTLGPPHF.

This clone was observed a handful of times. The chain links TRBV9 to TRBJ2-1, with a tentative D call TRBD2 (5 bases). V was clipped by 0 bases and J by 0 bases, with 16 bases between them. The CDR3 runs 18 residues. CDR1 is SGDLS, CDR2 YYNGEE, per germline. In nucleotides, the CDR3 is TGTGCCAGCAGCGTAGGAGGGTTCGGGCCACTCTCCTACAATGAGCAGTTCTTC. Its protein is CASSVGGFGPLSYNEQFF.

The J gene is TRBJ1-5, the V gene TRBV3-1 (or the pseudogene TRBV3-2); weak D call: TRBD1 (6 bases). CDR3 size: 19 residues. Looked up from germline, CDR1 is LGHDT and CDR2 is YNNKEL (reference sequence). V lost 0 bases, J lost 0 bases, and 18 bases lay in between. The DNA of the CDR3 is TGTGCCAGCAGCCAAGATATGTCGGCAGGGGCGAATAGCAATCAGCCCCAGCATTTT. It translates to CASSQDMSAGANSNQPQHF.

This rearrangement joins TRBV9 to TRBJ1-2, with D hard to call. This CDR3 is built from 14 residues. Deletions cut 4 bases from V and 2 bases from J, with 12 bases between. The V gene's germline CDR1 is SGDLS and CDR2 YYNGEE. Written as DNA, the CDR3 is TGTGCCAGCAGCCCAACAGCGGAAAACTATGGCTACACCTTC. This encodes CASSPTAENYGYTF.

The V gene is TRBV5-1, the J gene TRBJ1-2; 11 bases agree with TRBD1. Trimming cost V 4 bases and J 4 bases; bases outside gene matches: 6. This CDR3 has 15 amino acids. Germline CDR1 and CDR2: SGHRS and YFSETQ. In DNA form, the CDR3 reads TGCGCCAGCAGCACCTGGACAGGGGGCGGCTATGGCTACACCTTC. It translates to CASSTWTGGGYGYTF.

This clone was counted once. This chain joins TRBV9 and TRBJ2-7; 8 bases match TRBD1. CDR3 length: 14 amino acids. The V gene end was trimmed by 3 bases and the J gene end by 2 bases; junction bases not matched to a gene: 4. Germline CDR1 SGDLS, CDR2 YYNGEE. The CDR3 here is CASSGQGPPYEQYF. The CDR3 coding sequence is TGTGCCAGCAGCGGACAGGGGCCGCCCTACGAGCAGTACTTC.

A single count supports this clone. This chain links TRBV18 with TRBJ1-1, with 7 bases that match TRBD1. CDR1 is KGHSH, CDR2 LQKENI, per germline. V lost 3 bases to trimming and J lost 1 base; unmatched junction nucleotides: 8. This CDR3 has 16 amino acids. CDR3 in DNA: TGTGCCAGCTCACCCGCTTCCGGGACAGAGAACACTGAAGCTTTCTTT. Translated, it gives CASSPASGTENTEAFF.

The rearrangement uses TRBV7-3 and TRBJ2-2; perhaps TRBD2 as D (7 bases). V lost 6 bases and J 1 base, leaving 15 bases between the germline ends. Germline loops: CDR1 SGHTA, CDR2 FQGTGA. There are 16 residues in the CDR3. In DNA form, the CDR3 reads TGTGCCAGCAGGCGGGGCGGGGGCCAGAACACCGGGGAGCTGTTTTTT. Protein: CASRRGGGQNTGELFF. Combining the CDR3 with reference TRBV7-3 and TRBJ2-2 gives the whole variable domain GAGVSQTPSNKVTEKGKYVELRCDPISGHTALYWYRQSLGQGPEFLIYFQGTGAADDSGLPNDRFFAVRPEGSVSTLKIQRTERGDSAVYLCASRRGGGQNTGELFFGEGSRLTVL.

The CDR3 here is CASSVGQGRRDTQYF. In DNA form, the CDR3 reads TGTGCCAGCAGCGTTGGACAGGGCCGCAGGGATACGCAGTATTTT. The chain carries TRBV9 and TRBJ2-3, with 8 bases that match TRBD1. The germline V gene encodes CDR1 SGDLS and CDR2 YYNGEE. This CDR3 is built from 15 residues. The junction had 8 bases not matched to a gene; V was cut back by 2 bases and J by 6 bases.

This chain links TRBV5-1 with TRBJ2-7, with TRBD2 matching 8 bases. V was pared by 6 bases and J by 6 bases, with 14 bases of the junction left unmatched. Germline CDR1 and CDR2: SGHRS and YFSETQ. CDR3 size: 15 residues. CDR3 residues: CASNLLGRGAREQYF. As DNA, the CDR3 is TGCGCCAGCAACCTACTGGGGCGGGGGGCCCGCGAGCAGTACTTC.

The chain couples TRBV10-3 to TRBJ2-3; 12 bases are shared with TRBD2. The CDR3 length is 17 residues. The V segment lost 0 bases and the J segment 1 base; nucleotides outside the gene matches: 2. CDR1 is ENHRY and CDR2 is SYGVKD in the germline V gene. CDR3 region: CAISESRLAGGTDTQYF. CDR3 coding DNA: TGTGCCATCAGTGAGTCGAGACTAGCGGGGGGCACAGATACGCAGTATTTT.

This clone came up a few times. This chain joins TRBV30 and TRBJ1-1; TRBD1 agrees at 9 bases. Germline CDR1 GTSNPN, CDR2 SVGIG (reference sequence). The CDR3 runs to 15 residues. V was pared by 3 bases and J by 4 bases, with 9 bases of the junction left unmatched. Here the CDR3 reads CAWRPPGQGFTEAFF. CDR3 DNA: TGTGCCTGGAGGCCCCCGGGACAGGGTTTCACTGAAGCTTTCTTT.

The chain combines TRBV19 with TRBJ1-5; no clear D gene. The V end was cut by 2 bases, the J end by 0 bases, with 5 bases between. The length of the CDR3 is 14 residues. Germline CDR1 is LNHDA and CDR2 is SQIVND (reference sequence). CDR3 in amino acids: CASSIIHSNQPQHF. CDR3 DNA sequence: TGTGCCAGTAGTATAATCCATAGCAATCAGCCCCAGCATTTT.

In its sample, this clone was seen a few times. The gene calls are TRBV20-1 and TRBJ2-3, with D unclear. Trimming pared 5 bases from V and 4 bases from J, leaving 7 bases between. Germline CDR1 and CDR2: DFQATT and SNEGSKA (reference sequence). The length of the CDR3 is 11 residues. CDR3 loop: CSALGPDTQYF. The CDR3 nucleotides read TGCAGTGCTCTAGGCCCAGATACGCAGTATTTT.